What follows are 12 T cell receptor beta chains derived from one specimen sequenced in a study of T cell clonotyping in hematopoietic cell transplantation. Specified time point: recipient sample about 28 days before transplant, after cytoreduction. Libraries were prepared by immunoSEQ multiplex PCR; TCRdb keeps only in-frame clonotypes and omits some of them. The sample lists approximately 46,000 clones; just over 85% were seen once. The source material was peripheral blood mononuclear cells, sampled before stem cell transplant. These receptors originate from a man in his fifties or sixties with biphenotypic leukemia. Some clones in this sample may be carry-over from other donors' samples.

V and J are TRBV2 and TRBJ2-1, with D uncertain. The V gene lost 4 bases and the J gene lost 1 base, with 8 bases spanning the gap. Germline loops: CDR1 SNHLY, CDR2 FYNNEI. The CDR3 is 14 residues long. The CDR3: CASSVESSYNEQFF. DNA for the CDR3: TGTGCCAGCAGTGTAGAGAGTTCCTACAATGAGCAGTTCTTC. The full variable domain, in which reference TRBV2 and TRBJ2-1 provide the parts outside the CDR3, is EPEVTQTPSHQVTQMGQEVILRCVPISNHLYFYWYRQILGQKVEFLVSFYNNEISEKSEIFDDQFSVERPDGSNFTLKIRSTKLEDSAMYFCASSVESSYNEQFFGPGTRLTVL.

The chain combines TRBV19 with TRBJ2-5, with 10 nucleotides matching TRBD2. This CDR3 spans 17 amino acids. Trimming cost V 6 bases and J 3 bases; bases outside gene matches: 13. Germline V gives CDR1 LNHDA, CDR2 SQIVND (reference sequence). The CDR3 loop is CASSYRDYSGRKETQYF. In DNA, the CDR3 is TGTGCCAGTAGCTATAGGGATTATAGCGGGAGGAAAGAGACCCAGTACTTC.

V is TRBV2 and J is TRBJ1-4; 8 nucleotides align to TRBD1. The CDR3 loop spans 15 amino acids. V was pared by 3 bases and J by 6 bases, with 6 bases of the junction left unmatched. The germline V gene encodes CDR1 SNHLY and CDR2 FYNNEI. The CDR3 DNA reads as TGTGCCAGCAGTGACAATGGACAGGGTTATGAAAAACTGTTTTTT. It is translated as CASSDNGQGYEKLFF.

The chain uses TRBV19 and TRBJ2-3, with D tentatively TRBD2 (5 bases). CDR3 size: 14 residues. Germline V gene data show CDR1 as LNHDA and CDR2 as SQIVND (reference sequence). V was clipped by 6 bases and J by 2 bases, with 12 bases between them. CDR3 residues: CASRGSGYTDTQYF. Here the CDR3 DNA reads TGTGCCAGTAGGGGGAGCGGTTACACAGATACGCAGTATTTT.

The rearrangement uses TRBV28 and TRBJ1-5; 7 bases are a match to TRBD1. Germline CDR1 is MDHEN and CDR2 is SYDVKM. The trim removed 5 bases at V and 2 bases at J, leaving 12 bases unmatched. This CDR3 has 17 amino acids. The CDR3 DNA sequence: TGTGCCAGCAGTCTACAACAGGGGATTGACGGCAATCAGCCCCAGCATTTT. Translated: CASSLQQGIDGNQPQHF.

The chain uses TRBV4-2 and TRBJ2-7; no reliable D call. The CDR3 runs to 15 residues. Germline CDR1 reads LGHNA; CDR2 reads YNFKEQ. V was cut by 2 bases and J by 0 bases, with 11 bases left in between. CDR3 sequence (DNA): TGTGCCAGCAGCCAAAGCTCTCACAGCTCCTACGAGCAGTACTTC. This translates into CASSQSSHSSYEQYF.

V usage is TRBV5-4 and J usage is TRBJ2-1; D is unresolved. This CDR3 contains 16 residues. With 4 bases removed from V and 5 bases from J, the gap between germline ends came to 19 bases. The germline V gene encodes CDR1 SGHNT and CDR2 YYREEE (reference sequence). CDR3 protein: CASSTRGTILHNEQFF. The CDR3 DNA follows: TGTGCCAGCAGCACACGAGGAACTATTTTACACAATGAGCAGTTCTTC. The full variable domain, with the rest looked up from reference TRBV5-4 and TRBJ2-1, is ETGVTQSPTHLIKTRGQQVTLRCSSQSGHNTVSWYQQALGQGPQFIFQYYREEENGRGNFPPRFSGLQFPNYSSELNVNALELDDSALYLCASSTRGTILHNEQFFGPGTRLTVL.

J is TRBJ2-7 and V is TRBV28, with a tentative D call TRBD2 (5 bases). Germline assignment: CDR1 MDHEN and CDR2 SYDVKM. V dropped 10 bases and J dropped 9 bases, with 28 bases sitting between them. The CDR3 totals 15 residues. The CDR3 coding sequence is TGTGCCATTACCGAGCGCGGGCGTCAAGGAGAGAGGCAGTACTTC. Translated: CAITERGRQGERQYF.

The chain carries TRBV28 and TRBJ2-7; D is possibly TRBD2 (6 bases). The V end lost 6 bases, the J end lost 2 bases, and 14 bases lay between the germline ends. The CDR3 runs to 14 residues. Germline lookup yields CDR1 MDHEN and CDR2 SYDVKM. The CDR3 spells CASRPPAGPYEQYF. The CDR3 DNA is TGTGCCAGCAGACCTCCGGCGGGGCCCTACGAGCAGTACTTC.

The table lists this clone with a count of one. The V and J genes are TRBV18 and TRBJ2-7, with D perhaps TRBD1 (6 bases). V shed 6 bases and J shed 4 bases, with 16 bases lying between them. Looked up from germline, CDR1 is KGHSH and CDR2 is LQKENI. The CDR3 extends over 14 amino acids. The DNA for the CDR3 is TGTGCCAGCTCCGCAAGTGGGACAAATTACGAGCAGTACTTC. Residues: CASSASGTNYEQYF.

The V and J genes are TRBV9 and TRBJ1-1; D might be TRBD1 (5 bases). Trimming cost V 4 bases and J 7 bases, with 17 bases left between them. From germline, CDR1 is SGDLS and CDR2 YYNGEE. The CDR3 sequence is 14 residues long. For the CDR3, the DNA is TGTGCCAGCAGCCCAAGCGGGGGGGGGAATGAAGCTTTCTTT. Its translation: CASSPSGGGNEAFF.

The DNA for the CDR3 is TGTGCCAGCCGACGGACAGGGACGCAGCCCCAGCATTTT. This encodes CASRRTGTQPQHF. The chain couples TRBV6-5 to TRBJ1-5, with 8 bases identical to TRBD1. There are 13 residues in the CDR3. Germline trimming cut 8 bases from V and 7 bases from J; bases unmatched to any gene: 7. Germline loops: CDR1 MNHEY, CDR2 SVGAGI.